This T cell receptor beta chain was documented in a study of Graves' ophthalmopathy and Graves' hyperthyroidism. A note on this clonotype: Its antigen is unknown. This may arise from a read error, as a much more abundant clone is one base away.

From RNA, the CDR3 regions of TCR beta chains were amplified and sequenced. The library came from an HTBI-primed first-round RT-PCR and a second-round multiplex PCR. TCRdb independently ran MiXCR on the multiplex PCR reads; one entry per CDR3 protein. The sample has 500,000 to 700,000 distinct CDR3 sequences, under 40% seen once. Broader study findings: Stable hyperthyroidism and ophthalmopathy were told apart by a 13-signature model, which achieved around 88% sensitivity and almost 82% specificity. Sensitivity of around 70% and specificity of 72.22% were achieved by the model that predicted ophthalmopathy progression.

Hyperthyroidism patients, aged 18 to 65, were newly diagnosed, under 2 months' duration. The origin of this receptor is an adult man with Graves' hyperthyroidism. The sequenced sample consisted of peripheral blood or thyroid tissue (not recorded which).

The CDR3 reads CASSSFPEGNQPRHF. CDR3 sequence (DNA): TGTGCCAGTAGTTCCTTCCCGGAGGGCAATCAGCCCCGGCATTTT. This sequence joins TRBV19 and TRBJ1-5; D not certain. The CDR3 length is 15 residues. The germline gives CDR1 LNHDA, CDR2 SQIVND (reference sequence).